These 28 T cell receptor beta chains originate from one sample sequenced in a study of T-cell memory formation after mild COVID-19. Each CDR3 protein is one row after TCRdb ran MiXCR on the 5' RACE reads. Among 270,000 or so distinct CDR3 sequences listed, about a sixth were seen once. Material for sequencing was PBMCs or a T cell subset sorted from them (not recorded which). These TCRs come from a young man who had mild COVID-19 (a few samples of this study predate the infection). Cell type and time point are not known.

In DNA form, the CDR3 reads TGCGCCAGCAGCTGGGCCGCAGCTGGGGCCAACGTCCTGACTTTC. Amino acid sequence: CASSWAAAGANVLTF. This chain joins TRBV5-1 and TRBJ2-6; no definite D call. V shed 3 bases and J shed 2 bases, with 9 bases lying between them. Germline values: CDR1 SGHRS, CDR2 YFSETQ. The CDR3 has 15 residues.

V and J are TRBV7-2 and TRBJ2-7; weak D call: TRBD1 (5 bases). V lost 5 bases and J lost 9, with 11 bases in between. The CDR3 length is 11 residues. Looked up from germline, CDR1 is SGHTA and CDR2 is FQGNSA. CDR3 protein: CASSEQDSQYF. The CDR3 DNA reads as TGTGCCAGCAGCGAACAGGATTCGCAGTACTTC.

This chain uses TRBV11-2 with TRBJ2-3; 9 bases match TRBD2. With V trimmed by 1 base and J by 2 bases, 4 bases remained unmatched. CDR1 SGHAT and CDR2 FQNNGV come from the germline V gene. This CDR3 is built from 16 residues. Here the CDR3 DNA reads TGTGCCAGCAGCTTAGGGCGGGGGGGATACACAGATACGCAGTATTTT. Its translation is CASSLGRGGYTDTQYF.

This clonotype was detected a few times. The chain combines TRBV4-2 with TRBJ2-2; D gene ambiguous. Germline V gene data show CDR1 as LGHNA and CDR2 as YNFKEQ. This CDR3 contains 14 residues. V was pared by 0 bases and J by 1 base, with 3 bases between. The CDR3, as DNA: TGTGCCAGCAGCCAAGAGTTGAACACCGGGGAGCTGTTTTTT. Its protein product is CASSQELNTGELFF.

V is TRBV4-1 and J is TRBJ2-4; tentatively, D is TRBD2 (6 bases). The CDR3 has 14 amino acids. The germline V gene encodes CDR1 MGHRA and CDR2 YSYEKL. V lost 6 bases and J 0 bases, leaving 9 bases between the germline ends. The CDR3 coding sequence is TGCGCCAGCAGGCGGGAACTAGCCAAAAACATTCAGTACTTC. Amino acid sequence: CASRRELAKNIQYF.

This clonotype was seen more than once but under ten times. V usage is TRBV11-3 and J usage is TRBJ2-3; 15 bases match TRBD2. Trimming at V came to 5 bases and at J to 2 bases, leaving 8 bases not matched to a gene. There are 18 residues in the CDR3. Germline V CDR1 and CDR2: SGHNT, YENEEA. The CDR3 DNA reads as TGTGCCAGCAGCATCGCCGGGACTAGCGGGGGGTACACAGATACGCAGTATTTT. It encodes CASSIAGTSGGYTDTQYF.

This clonotype was observed a handful of times. The chain recombines TRBV7-9 with TRBJ2-3; possible D gene TRBD2, 5 bases. Trimming shortened V by 6 bases and J by 4 bases, and 11 bases separated the two germline ends. Germline CDR1 reads SEHNR; CDR2 reads FQNEAQ (reference sequence). The CDR3 has 13 residues. The CDR3 nucleotides are TGTGCCAGCAGTTCGGGAAGGGCAGATACGCAGTATTTT. This codes for CASSSGRADTQYF.

The chain links TRBV6-5 to TRBJ2-2, with 8 bases that match TRBD2. With 7 bases clipped from V and 4 bases from J, the junction kept 14 bases outside the gene matches. The CDR3 has 17 residues. Per the germline V gene, CDR1 is MNHEY and CDR2 is SVGAGI. The CDR3 region has the DNA TGTGCCAGCACCGGGGGGGGTAGCGGCGAGGTCACCGGGGAGCTGTTTTTT. Translating it yields CASTGGGSGEVTGELFF.

There are many counts of this clonotype. J is TRBJ1-5 and V is TRBV12-3 or TRBV12-4; 8 nucleotides agree with TRBD1. The CDR3 sequence is 14 residues long. V was pared by 5 bases and J by 2 bases, with 2 bases of the junction left unmatched. CDR3 residues: CASSKTGGNQPQHF. The CDR3 DNA sequence: TGTGCCAGCAGTAAGACAGGGGGCAATCAGCCCCAGCATTTT.

The CDR3 DNA is TGTGCCATCAGGGAGGCAAGATATAATTCACCCCTCCACTTT. Residues: CAIREARYNSPLHF. The chain is built from TRBV10-3 and TRBJ1-6, with D unclear. The CDR3 consists of 14 residues. Germline loops: CDR1 ENHRY, CDR2 SYGVKD. The V and J ends lost 6 bases and 4 bases respectively, with 10 bases between them.

The chain employs TRBV7-9 and TRBJ1-6, with 12 positions matching TRBD1. V was pared by 5 bases and J by 6 bases, with 5 bases of the junction left unmatched. Germline CDR1 reads SEHNR; CDR2 reads FQNEAQ (reference sequence). CDR3 size: 16 residues. The chain's CDR3 is CASSRRDRGPNSPLHF. The CDR3 DNA follows: TGTGCCAGCAGCCGAAGGGACAGGGGGCCTAATTCACCCCTCCACTTT.

This clonotype was seen many times. The rearrangement joins TRBV7-6 to TRBJ2-1; TRBD2 aligns across 9 bases. In germline, CDR1 is SGHVS, CDR2 FNYEAQ. There are 15 residues in the CDR3. With 5 bases clipped from V and 2 bases from J, the junction kept 4 bases outside the gene matches. CDR3 DNA sequence: TGTGCCAGCAGCGGCGGGGGGGAACCCTACAATGAGCAGTTCTTC. Its protein is CASSGGGEPYNEQFF. Full variable domain (remainder filled in from reference TRBV7-6 and TRBJ2-1): GAGVSQSPRYKVTKRGQDVALRCDPISGHVSLYWYRQALGQGPEFLTYFNYEAQQDKSGLPNDRFSAERPEGSISTLTIQRTEQRDSAMYRCASSGGGEPYNEQFFGPGTRLTVL.

In its sample, this clonotype was seen many times. This chain links TRBV19 with TRBJ1-5; D not certain. V gave up 2 bases and J gave up 9 bases, with 11 bases separating them. CDR3 length equals 13 residues. Germline CDR1 is LNHDA and CDR2 is SQIVND (reference sequence). The CDR3 region has the DNA TGTGCCAGTAGTATATCTGCATCATTGCCCCAGCATTTT. It specifies CASSISASLPQHF.

The sample holds many counts of this clonotype. The gene calls are TRBV9 and TRBJ2-5, with TRBD1 identical over 9 bases. The CDR3 consists of 15 residues. Trimming removed 3 bases from V and 2 bases from J; junction bases left unmatched: 5. In germline, CDR1 is SGDLS, CDR2 YYNGEE. The CDR3 is CASSEGQGIQETQYF. CDR3 sequence (DNA): TGTGCCAGCAGCGAGGGACAGGGAATACAAGAGACCCAGTACTTC.

The chain couples TRBV7-9 to TRBJ1-5, with TRBD1 matching over 10 bases. CDR3 length: 16 residues. Looked up from germline, CDR1 is SEHNR and CDR2 is FQNEAQ (reference sequence). The V gene end was trimmed by 5 bases and the J gene end by 1 base; junction bases not matched to a gene: 5. DNA of the CDR3: TGTGCCAGCAGCGAAGACAGGGGGCTGAGCAATCAGCCCCAGCATTTT. Translation: CASSEDRGLSNQPQHF.

The V gene is TRBV20-1, the J gene TRBJ2-2; D uncertain. Trimming stripped 3 bases from V and 4 bases from J, with 9 bases between. The CDR3 runs to 13 residues. In germline, CDR1 is DFQATT, CDR2 SNEGSKA (reference sequence). CDR3: CSASSMGTGELFF. The DNA of the CDR3 is TGCAGTGCTAGTAGCATGGGCACCGGGGAGCTGTTTTTT.

The chain carries TRBV6-5 and TRBJ2-2; no clear D. The germline V gene encodes CDR1 MNHEY and CDR2 SVGAGI. The CDR3 is made up of 15 amino acids. V gave up 2 bases and J gave up 0 bases, with 7 bases separating them. CDR3 DNA sequence: TGTGCCAGCAGTTACAATGACGCGAACACCGGGGAGCTGTTTTTT. Encoded protein: CASSYNDANTGELFF.

The chain recombines TRBV2 with TRBJ1-4; 8 bases agree with TRBD1. Trimming at V came to 2 bases and at J to 4 bases, leaving 15 bases not matched to a gene. Per the germline V gene, CDR1 is SNHLY and CDR2 is FYNNEI. The CDR3 is made up of 19 amino acids. CDR3 residues: CASSEPETGVIEVNEKLFF. CDR3 in DNA: TGTGCCAGCAGTGAACCCGAGACAGGGGTGATTGAGGTTAATGAAAAACTGTTTTTT.

The chain couples TRBV4-3 to TRBJ2-7; possible D gene TRBD2, 5 bases. The CDR3 is 19 amino acids. V lost 0 bases and J lost 0, with 21 bases in between. Germline loops: CDR1 LGHNA, CDR2 YSLEER. Here the CDR3 DNA reads TGCGCCAGCAGCCAAGATGGTCCCCTGGAGGCGACAAGCTCCTACGAGCAGTACTTC. Translation: CASSQDGPLEATSSYEQYF.

This clonotype was counted only a few times. The chain carries TRBV9 and TRBJ2-1, with 11 bases lining up with TRBD1. V shed 3 bases, J shed 15 bases, and the junction held 8 bases outside the gene matches. CDR1 SGDLS and CDR2 YYNGEE come from the germline V gene. The CDR3 totals 13 residues. The CDR3 region has the DNA TGTGCCAGCAGCGGGACAGGGGGCCCCGCGGCGTTCTTC. It specifies CASSGTGGPAAFF.

The chain uses TRBV7-9 and TRBJ2-2; D tentatively reads TRBD1 or TRBD2 (6 bases each). Trimming pared 3 bases from V and 1 base from J, leaving 9 bases between. The CDR3 extends over 15 amino acids. CDR1 and CDR2 (germline): SEHNR, FQNEAQ (reference sequence). The CDR3 region is CASSFGGRNTGELFF. CDR3 bases: TGTGCCAGCAGCTTTGGGGGGCGGAACACCGGGGAGCTGTTTTTT.

The J gene is TRBJ1-2, the V gene TRBV6-2 or TRBV6-3, with D possibly TRBD1 on 5 matching bases. CDR1 MNHEY and CDR2 SVGEGT come from the germline V gene. The CDR3 covers 15 residues. V was shortened by 0 bases and J by 0 bases, with 8 bases between the two germline ends. The DNA for the CDR3 is TGTGCCAGCAGTTACTCCCAGGACACTAACTATGGCTACACCTTC. The encoded protein is CASSYSQDTNYGYTF.

This chain uses TRBV14 with TRBJ2-5; D is unresolved. V was trimmed by 0 bases and J by 5 bases, leaving 13 bases between them. This CDR3 is 15 amino acids long. The germline CDR1 and CDR2 sequences are SGHDN and FVKESK. In nucleotides, the CDR3 is TGTGCCAGCAGCCAAGATTTTGTAGGGCGGGAGACCCAGTACTTC. It encodes CASSQDFVGRETQYF.

This clonotype showed up many times. The CDR3: CASSQPGQGPNQPQHF. CDR3 bases: TGCGCCAGCAGCCAGCCGGGACAGGGTCCCAATCAGCCCCAGCATTTT. The V gene is TRBV4-1, the J gene TRBJ1-5; 9 nucleotides align to TRBD1. Germline V gene sequence: CDR1 MGHRA, CDR2 YSYEKL. The CDR3 has 16 residues. V lost 3 bases and J lost 3; bases outside the gene matches: 6.

This clonotype was seen only a few times. The CDR3 DNA sequence: TGTGCCAGCAGACGGCCGGGACAGGGGGCCGGCGGGAGGGAGCTGTTTTTT. It codes for CASRRPGQGAGGRELFF. The rearrangement uses TRBV7-9 and TRBJ2-2; 12 bases fit TRBD1. J was trimmed by 9 bases and V by 6 bases; bases with no gene match: 14. The CDR3 is 17 amino acids. Germline CDR1 SEHNR, CDR2 FQNEAQ (reference sequence).

The rearrangement uses TRBV5-1 and TRBJ1-2, with 7 nucleotides matching TRBD1. CDR3 length equals 16 residues. Germline V gene sequence: CDR1 SGHRS, CDR2 YFSETQ. After removal of 1 base from V and 0 bases from J, the junction contained 6 bases not matched to a gene. CDR3 bases: TGCGCCAGCAGCTTGACACCCGGACAGGCTAACTATGGCTACACCTTC. Residues: CASSLTPGQANYGYTF.

This clonotype has just a few counts. This chain connects TRBV20-1 to TRBJ2-7; TRBD1 is a possible D gene (5 bases). Germline V lookup: CDR1 DFQATT, CDR2 SNEGSKA (reference sequence). This CDR3 is 13 amino acids long. V lost 7 bases to trimming and J lost 2 bases, with 15 bases between them. CDR3 in amino acids: CSVPQGGTYEQYF. The CDR3 DNA is TGCAGTGTACCTCAGGGCGGAACCTACGAGCAGTACTTC.

In this sample, this clonotype turned up a few times. The rearrangement links TRBV7-9 to TRBJ2-1, with D perhaps TRBD1 (6 bases). This CDR3 comprises 14 residues. Trimming left V 5 bases short and J 6 bases short, with 14 bases between. CDR1 SEHNR and CDR2 FQNEAQ come from the germline V gene (reference sequence). Written as DNA, the CDR3 is TGTGCCAGCAGCCGGAACAGGGTGGGCAATGAGCAGTTCTTC. This translates into CASSRNRVGNEQFF.